The entry that follows covers one TCR beta chain sequence. This clonotype was seen at least ten times. Its antigen is unknown. No base-level quality is on record; no much larger clone is a single base apart. This sample is part of a study of T cells in Graves' hyperthyroidism and ophthalmopathy (dated by TCRdb to about 2019). About the study as a whole: Peripheral blood samples were taken at the time of initial diagnosis, prior to any treatment. In addition, the study compared T-cell repertoires in thyroid tissue and in blood from roughly 6 Graves' hyperthyroidism patients. After sampling, hyperthyroidism patients received methimazole starting at 30 mg daily, and ophthalmopathy patients received high-dose intravenous methylprednisolone. Whether ophthalmopathy could be predicted prospectively was tested in an independent validation cohort made up of approximately 19 hyperthyroidism patients plus 17 patients who later progressed to ophthalmopathy. The roughly 94 discovery patients were randomly split 7:3 into training and test sets. A discovery cohort of about a hundred patients, roughly 45 with Graves' ophthalmopathy and 55 to 60 with stable Graves' hyperthyroidism, was used to find distinguishing TCR V-J signatures. The paper describes TCR Vbeta CDR3 sequencing of 140 or so peripheral blood samples, made up of 43 ophthalmopathy patients, 70 to 80 hyperthyroidism patients and 17 progressor patients.

Paper-wide results and their limitations: No statistical method was used to set the sample size in advance, and investigators knew the group allocation. Most expanded thyroid clonotypes (frequency above 0.001) were also found in blood, which suggests that blood repertoires may mirror thyroid immune responses. Ophthalmopathy was separated from stable hyperthyroidism by a 13 V-J signature model, with approximately 89% sensitivity and about 81% specificity obtained in cross-validation and 80%/75% obtained in testing. During validation, the model predicted progression to ophthalmopathy a median of approximately six months ahead of onset, with around 65% sensitivity and roughly 75% specificity.

CDR1 MDHEN and CDR2 SYDVKM are derived from the germline V gene. The CDR3 numbers 13 residues from cysteine through phenylalanine. Solely the CDR3 DNA is kept, with 39 bases framed from the first base. The V and J ends are trimmed by 6 bases and 7 bases, leaving 13 bases between them. Graves' hyperthyroidism was defined as stable when no progression to ophthalmopathy occurred over 18 months of follow-up. Hyperthyroidism patients were newly diagnosed, with disease duration under 2 months, and aged 18 to 65 years. The study excluded patients with uncontrolled infections, other autoimmune diseases, pregnancy or lactation. Diagnoses were established on the basis of clinical symptoms, serum thyroxine and TRAb, thyroid ultrasound, and orbital computed tomography. PBMCs were isolated from more than 8 ml of fresh peripheral blood by Ficoll-Paque density gradient centrifugation. Total RNA was extracted using Trizol reagent, and RNA quality was assessed on an Agilent 2100 Bioanalyzer.

TCR beta CDR3 regions were amplified from RNA transcripts. For the first round of RT-PCR on the TCR CDR3, the HTBI primer set was used together with the Qiagen OneStep RT-PCR kit. A second multiplex PCR round built the libraries, followed by size selection and purification. Paired-end sequencing of the libraries was performed with 100 bp reads on an Illumina HiSeq2000. In the paper's pipeline: SOAPnuke was used to process the raw data, removing reads that contained adapters or uncalled bases, had a mean Phred below 15, or lacked an exact match to the constant primer or identifier. COPE v1.2.5 was used to merge high-quality paired reads, and clonotypes were defined as unique nucleotide sequences. MiTCR v1.1 was used to align clonotypes to the IMGT TRBV, TRBD and TRBJ reference segments. The analysis included only V-J combinations with a frequency above 0.0001, which together covered 99.2% of the repertoires. The TCS score was defined as the ratio of F50 (clonal expansion) to E x V (chaos), calculated using BLOSUM62-based TCRdist between CDR3 peptides within each V-J. Welch's t-statistics and random forest reduced 500 to 650 V-J features to some 14, which were used in a naive Bayes classifier (R e1071). TCRdb reanalyzed the raw reads on its own, using fastp at Q25 for trimming and MiXCR for clone calling, and kept in-frame beta chains. Identical CDR3 protein sequences are pooled into one entry, listed with their most common genes and DNA. The V and J calls shown here were made by TCRdb, not taken from the authors' results. The sample table lists some 620,000 distinct CDR3 sequences, roughly 16% of them with a count of one. The top ten clonotypes cover 3.8% of the sample.

Sequenced sample: blood. The sequence links TRBV28 to TRBJ2-1; the best D guess is TRBD2, with 6 bases matching. This TCR came from a woman aged 25 to 39 with Graves' hyperthyroidism. The CDR3 region has the sequence CASRELAGNEQFF. The nucleotides are TGTGCCAGCAGAGAACTAGCTGGGAATGAGCAGTTCTTC.